The 29 T cell receptor beta chains listed next were all sequenced from one sample in a study of cytomegalovirus exposure and HLA in healthy donors. PCR used 60 Vbeta primers and 13 Jbeta primers. Measured with immunoSEQ multiplex PCR; TCRdb has only the in-frame clones, and not every one. The data contain under 110,000 clones, around four fifths of them singletons. Sequencing was carried out using PBMCs. The receptors come from a man aged 40-49 years in good health and CMV-seronegative.

The chain links TRBV5-8 to TRBJ2-3, with 8 nucleotides matching TRBD2. This CDR3 comprises 16 residues. V trimming: 0 bases; J trimming: 0 bases; junction bases outside the gene matches: 3. Germline CDR1 is SGHTS and CDR2 is YDEGEE. In DNA, the CDR3 is TGTGCCAGCAGCTTGGCCGGGGGGGGGAGCACAGATACGCAGTATTTT. Its protein is CASSLAGGGSTDTQYF.

The V gene is TRBV27, the J gene TRBJ1-5; D is possibly TRBD1 (5 bases). The V and J ends lost 7 bases and 6 bases respectively, with 10 bases between them. The germline V gene has CDR1 MNHEY and CDR2 SMNVEV (reference sequence). This CDR3 contains 12 residues. The CDR3 sequence: CASMRDGQPQHF. In DNA form, the CDR3 reads TGTGCCAGCATGCGGGACGGTCAGCCCCAGCATTTT.

With regard to this clone: At one boundary the junction diverges from the germline segment, which might be a read error. In the same sample, other DNA sequences code for this CDR3. The chain recombines TRBV19 with TRBJ1-6; 7 nucleotides match TRBD1. The length of the CDR3 is 19 residues. Germline V lookup: CDR1 LNHDA, CDR2 SQIVND (reference sequence). CDR3 region: CASSIDRPQGVYYNSPLHF. In DNA, the CDR3 is TGTGCCAGTAGTATAGATCGGCCGCAGGGGGTTTACTATAATTCCCCCCTCCACTTT.

The chain uses TRBV28 and TRBJ2-7; 15 nucleotides agree with TRBD2. The CDR3 totals 16 residues. Germline V gives CDR1 MDHEN, CDR2 SYDVKM. V lost 6 bases to trimming and J lost 2 bases; unmatched junction nucleotides: 5. The CDR3 sequence is CASSRGTSGGTYEQYV. CDR3 coding DNA: TGTGCCAGCAGCCGAGGGACTAGCGGGGGGACCTACGAGCAGTACGTC.

V is TRBV27 and J is TRBJ2-3, with TRBD1 matching 11 bases. CDR1 is MNHEY and CDR2 is SMNVEV in the germline V gene (reference sequence). V shed 2 bases, J shed 3 bases, and the junction held 7 bases outside the gene matches. The CDR3 sequence is 17 residues long. This CDR3 reads CASSLLGQGVGTDTQYF. The CDR3 DNA reads as TGTGCCAGCAGTTTACTGGGACAGGGGGTCGGGACAGATACGCAGTATTTT.

This clone was seen a handful of times. The chain couples TRBV21-1 to TRBJ2-7; TRBD1, the table's D call, lacks a check against the DNA. TRBV21-1 is labeled a pseudogene. The CDR3 has 14 residues. The DNA of the CDR3 is TGTGCCAGCAGCAGGTCCACAGGGGGCCACGAGCAGTACGTC. Translated, it gives CASSRSTGGHEQYV.

The chain employs TRBV7-8 and TRBJ2-5, with unresolved D. The V end was cut by 1 base, the J end by 4 bases, with 16 bases between. CDR3 length equals 16 residues. Germline CDR1 reads SGHVS; CDR2 reads FQNEAQ. CDR3 sequence (DNA): TGTGCCAGCAGCTTAGGGGCTTACAGTAACGGAGAGACCCAGTACTTC. Translated, it gives CASSLGAYSNGETQYF.

The chain links TRBV6-5 to TRBJ1-2, with no clear D. This CDR3 region has 14 residues. Germline loops: CDR1 MNHEY, CDR2 SVGAGI. Trimming took 8 bases from V and 4 from J, leaving 17 bases between them. The CDR3: CASAAAPEVYGYTF. The CDR3 bases are TGTGCCAGCGCGGCGGCTCCCGAGGTCTATGGCTACACCTTC.

The chain has TRBV27 and TRBJ2-1; 10 bases are shared with TRBD2. The length of the CDR3 is 15 residues. Per germline, CDR1 MNHEY and CDR2 SMNVEV (reference sequence). Unmatched junction bases numbered 9, after V lost 5 bases and J lost 8 bases. CDR3 nucleotides: TGTGCCAGCAGTCCAAGAGCGGGGGGGCCCTATGAGCAGTTCTTC. Residues: CASSPRAGGPYEQFF.

This clone appeared a few times. This chain connects TRBV5-5 to TRBJ2-5; D possibly corresponds to TRBD1 (6 bases). Trimming left V 4 bases short and J 0 bases short, with 10 bases between. The CDR3 covers 14 residues. CDR1 is SGHKS and CDR2 is YYEKEE in the germline V gene (reference sequence). CDR3 loop: CASSPRQDQETQYF. In DNA form, the CDR3 reads TGTGCCAGCAGCCCGCGACAGGACCAAGAGACCCAGTACTTC.

The V gene is TRBV19, the J gene TRBJ2-7, with TRBD1 as a possible D gene (7 bases). From germline, CDR1 is LNHDA and CDR2 SQIVND (reference sequence). This CDR3 region has 13 residues. V lost 5 bases and J lost 7, with 15 bases in between. The CDR3 DNA reads as TGTGCCAGTAGTGAGGAGGGGGCTGGGGAGCAGTACTTC. As protein: CASSEEGAGEQYF.

The chain couples TRBV29-1 to TRBJ1-1; 7 positions match TRBD1. Germline V gene lookup returns CDR1 SQVTM and CDR2 ANQGSEA. The CDR3 runs 14 residues. The trim removed 7 bases at V and 5 bases at J, leaving 13 bases unmatched. The CDR3 here is CSARTPQGGTEAFF. The CDR3 DNA follows: TGCAGCGCCCGAACTCCCCAGGGGGGTACTGAAGCTTTCTTT.

This clone has only a few counts. The chain is built from TRBV11-2 and TRBJ1-6; the D gene is possibly TRBD1 (6 bases). CDR3 length: 14 amino acids. Trimming took off 5 bases at V and 10 bases at J, with 15 bases between the two ends. The germline gives CDR1 SGHAT, CDR2 FQNNGV. CDR3 DNA: TGTGCCAGCAGCCCGTCTGGGGGCGGATCACCCCTCCACTTT. This sequence encodes CASSPSGGGSPLHF.

The chain couples TRBV4-3 to TRBJ1-1, with a tentative D call TRBD1 (6 bases). Trimming pared 3 bases from V and 5 bases from J, leaving 7 bases between. The CDR3 has 12 residues. Germline values: CDR1 LGHNA, CDR2 YSLEER. CDR3 in DNA: TGCGCCAGCAGCCAGCAGGGGACTGAAGCTTTCTTT. It codes for CASSQQGTEAFF.

For this clone: Other DNA sequences within the sample encode an identical CDR3. The V and J genes are TRBV4-1 and TRBJ1-2, with TRBD1 identical over 7 bases. The CDR3 totals 16 residues. Germline V gene lookup returns CDR1 MGHRA and CDR2 YSYEKL. V gave up 4 bases and J gave up 5 bases; unmatched junction bases: 13. Here the CDR3 DNA reads TGCGCCAGCAGCCCGTCGACAGGGCCGGGGAAGTATGGCTACACCTTC. The encoded protein is CASSPSTGPGKYGYTF.

This clone was detected a few times. The chain uses TRBV7-2 and TRBJ2-1; D is unresolved. The V and J ends lost 2 bases and 5 bases respectively, with 13 bases between them. The CDR3 extends over 15 amino acids. The V gene's germline CDR1 is SGHTA and CDR2 FQGNSA. CDR3 in amino acids: CASSLSRVQHNEQFF. CDR3 DNA: TGTGCCAGCAGCTTAAGCCGGGTTCAACACAATGAGCAGTTCTTC.

A few counts support this clone. This chain uses TRBV7-6 with TRBJ2-7, with D hard to call. Per the germline V gene, CDR1 is SGHVS and CDR2 is FNYEAQ. CDR3 length: 14 residues. The V and J ends lost 1 base and 0 bases respectively, with 7 bases between them. CDR3 region: CASSLGLSSYEQYF. In nucleotides, the CDR3 is TGTGCCAGCAGCTTAGGTCTGAGCTCCTACGAGCAGTACTTC.

V and J are TRBV7-9 and TRBJ2-2, with TRBD2 as a possible D gene (6 bases). The CDR3 loop spans 16 amino acids. CDR1 is SEHNR, CDR2 FQNEAQ, per germline (reference sequence). With 5 bases removed from V and 0 bases from J, the gap between germline ends came to 13 bases. This chain's CDR3 is CASSVRGLANTGELFF. The DNA for the CDR3 is TGTGCCAGCAGCGTTCGGGGACTGGCGAACACCGGGGAGCTGTTTTTT.

The rearrangement links TRBV5-5 to TRBJ1-2; TRBD1 might be the D (5 bases). Germline-derived CDR1 and CDR2 are SGHKS and YYEKEE (reference sequence). Trimming took 0 bases from V and 9 from J, leaving 12 bases between them. The CDR3 consists of 13 residues. The DNA for the CDR3 is TGTGCCAGCAGCTTGGAGGGGTCGCCCAGCTACACCTTC. It yields the protein CASSLEGSPSYTF.

The chain couples TRBV15 to TRBJ2-3; the match to TRBD2 covers 10 bases. The ends lost 7 bases at V and 1 base at J; junction bases unmatched: 8. The CDR3 sequence is 16 residues long. Germline V gene sequence: CDR1 LNHNV, CDR2 YYDKDF (reference sequence). CDR3 sequence: CATKVLAGSGTDTQYF. The CDR3 DNA sequence: TGTGCCACCAAGGTACTAGCGGGGTCCGGCACAGATACGCAGTATTTT.

The chain is built from TRBV11-2 and TRBJ1-1, with D perhaps TRBD1 (6 bases). CDR3 length: 13 residues. CDR1 is SGHAT and CDR2 is FQNNGV in the germline V gene. Between the trimmed V and J ends, which lost 5 bases and 4 bases, there was a span of 11 bases. The CDR3 region is CASSATGSTEAFF. Here the CDR3 DNA reads TGTGCCAGCAGCGCTACAGGGAGCACTGAAGCTTTCTTT.

In regard to this clone: Mismatch with germline at one junction end may stem from a read error. Other nucleotide sequences in the sample specify the same CDR3. The chain combines TRBV10-3 with TRBJ1-4; D might be TRBD1 (6 bases). The CDR3 runs 16 residues. From germline, CDR1 is ENHRY and CDR2 SYGVKD. The CDR3 sequence: CAISGRTAGTNEKLFF. The CDR3 DNA is TGTGCCATCAGTGGACGGACAGCCGGGACTAATGAAAAATTGTTTTTT.

In its sample, this clone was seen a few times. V gene TRBV6-1 combines with J gene TRBJ2-3; weak D call: TRBD2 (5 bases). The germline V and J ends were trimmed by 2 bases and 2 bases, with 11 bases remaining between them. Germline assignment: CDR1 MNHNS and CDR2 SASEGT. The CDR3 runs 15 residues. In DNA form, the CDR3 reads TGTGCCAGCAGTGAACGAGGGCAGCTCACAGATACGCAGTATTTT. Translated: CASSERGQLTDTQYF.

This chain links TRBV19 with TRBJ1-2, with D tentatively TRBD1 (6 bases). CDR1 is LNHDA and CDR2 is SQIVND in the germline V gene (reference sequence). V shed 5 bases and J shed 7 bases, with 23 bases lying between them. This CDR3 spans 16 amino acids. CDR3 bases: TGTGCCAGTAGTCCTAGAGGAGCAGGGGCGCAGGTTGGCTACACCTTC. It encodes CASSPRGAGAQVGYTF.

This chain joins TRBV5-6 and TRBJ2-7; 11 bases fit TRBD2. The CDR3 totals 15 residues. The ends lost 4 bases at V and 0 bases at J; junction bases unmatched: 3. Germline values: CDR1 SGHDT, CDR2 YYEEEE. The CDR3 DNA reads TGTGCCAGCAGCGAACTAGCGGGGGACTCCTACGAGCAGTACTTC. Translating gives CASSELAGDSYEQYF.

V usage is TRBV18 and J usage is TRBJ1-3; 9 bases agree with TRBD1. J was trimmed by 4 bases and V by 2 bases; bases with no gene match: 6. CDR3 length equals 16 residues. Germline V gene lookup returns CDR1 KGHSH and CDR2 LQKENI. For the CDR3, the DNA is TGTGCCAGCTCACCAATGGGACAGGGATTGGGAAACACCATATATTTT. It encodes CASSPMGQGLGNTIYF.

The gene calls are TRBV25-1 and TRBJ1-2; 8 positions match TRBD1. CDR3 length equals 15 residues. V lost 4 bases, J lost 7 bases, and 11 bases stayed unmatched. The germline gives CDR1 MGHDK, CDR2 SYGVNS. The CDR3 nucleotides are TGTGCCAGCAGTGCCTCAGGGGGCGGGATGGTTGGCTACACCTTC. This codes for CASSASGGGMVGYTF.

This clone was recorded a few times. The same CDR3 arises from other DNA sequences in this sample as well. The rearrangement joins TRBV5-4 to TRBJ1-6, with 7 bases matching TRBD1. The CDR3 spans 16 residues. CDR1 is SGHNT, CDR2 YYREEE, per germline (reference sequence). Trimming cost V 3 bases and J 5 bases; bases outside gene matches: 8. CDR3 residues: CASSSPGQTNNSPLHF. CDR3 nucleotide sequence: TGTGCCAGCAGCTCGCCGGGACAGACAAATAATTCACCCCTCCACTTT.

The chain recombines TRBV5-1 with TRBJ2-4, with TRBD1 matching 7 bases. Trimming at V came to 4 bases and at J to 7 bases, leaving 8 bases not matched to a gene. This CDR3 is 14 amino acids long. Germline V gene sequence: CDR1 SGHRS, CDR2 YFSETQ. The CDR3: CASSPRQGRNIQYF. Written as DNA, the CDR3 is TGCGCCAGCAGCCCTAGACAGGGTAGGAACATTCAGTACTTC.